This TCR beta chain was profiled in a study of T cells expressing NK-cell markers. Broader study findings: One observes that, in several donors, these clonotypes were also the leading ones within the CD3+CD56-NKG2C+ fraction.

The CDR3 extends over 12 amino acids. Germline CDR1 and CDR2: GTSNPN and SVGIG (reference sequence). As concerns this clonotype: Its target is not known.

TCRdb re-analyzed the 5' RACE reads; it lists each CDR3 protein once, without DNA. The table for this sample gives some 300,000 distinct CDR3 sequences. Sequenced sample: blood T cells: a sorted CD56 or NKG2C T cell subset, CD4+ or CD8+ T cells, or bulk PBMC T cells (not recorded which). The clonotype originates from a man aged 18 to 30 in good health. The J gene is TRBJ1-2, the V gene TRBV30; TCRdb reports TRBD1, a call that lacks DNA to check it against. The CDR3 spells CASRGEHYGYTF.